This T cell receptor (beta chain) came from a study of shared clonotypes between healthy human individuals. A word on this clone: The antigen is undetermined.

Only CD45RO-negative cells positively selected for CCR7 counted as naive CD8 cells, so terminally differentiated effector memory CD45RA+ cells were excluded. Overall study findings and caveats: Lower generation probabilities were found for non-shared clonotypes than for those shared by all four donors. An anticipated effect of sequencing depth on clonotype sharing among donors was recognized.

Every immunoSEQ plate was one replicate of a subset's evenly spread DNA. Method: immunoSEQ multiplex PCR; TCRdb's copy keeps in-frame clones and lacks some. Of over 2 million clones in the sample, about 94% were seen once. The sequenced sample consisted of naive CD8+ T cells sorted from blood. The source is a man aged 18 to 30 in good health.

The CDR3 spells CASSFSWVDGQFF. The CDR3 nucleotides are TGTGCCAGCAGTTTTTCCTGGGTTGATGGGCAGTTCTTC. This chain joins TRBV27 and TRBJ2-1; D not certain. The ends were cut back, 3 bases at V and 12 bases at J, with 15 bases in the middle. The CDR3 has 13 residues. Per the germline V gene, CDR1 is MNHEY and CDR2 is SMNVEV (reference sequence).